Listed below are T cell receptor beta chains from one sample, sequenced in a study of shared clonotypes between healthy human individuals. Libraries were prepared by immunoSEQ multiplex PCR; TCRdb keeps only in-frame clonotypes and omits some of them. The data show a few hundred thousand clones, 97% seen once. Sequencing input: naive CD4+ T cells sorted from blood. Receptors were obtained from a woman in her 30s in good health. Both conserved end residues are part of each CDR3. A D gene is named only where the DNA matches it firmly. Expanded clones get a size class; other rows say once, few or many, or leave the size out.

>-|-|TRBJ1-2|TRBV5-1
CASTQPGVYGYTF
TGCGCCAGCACCCAACCGGGGGTCTATGGCTACACCTTC
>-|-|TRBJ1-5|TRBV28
CASRGTPGQDQPQHF
TGTGCCAGCAGGGGGACTCCTGGGCAAGATCAGCCCCAGCATTTT
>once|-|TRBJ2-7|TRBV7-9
CASRNKADHEQYF
TGTGCCAGCAGAAATAAGGCGGATCACGAGCAGTACTTC
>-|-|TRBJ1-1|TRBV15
CATSRDHRGGTEAFF
TGTGCCACCAGCAGAGATCACCGGGGGGGCACTGAAGCTTTCTTT
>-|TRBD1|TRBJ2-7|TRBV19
CANPLDLLGQHPYEQYF
TGTGCCAACCCATTGGATTTGTTGGGACAGCATCCTTACGAGCAGTACTTC
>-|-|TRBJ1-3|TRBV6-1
CASSLGGTSGNTIYF
TGTGCCAGCAGCCTCGGGGGGACTTCTGGAAACACCATATATTTT
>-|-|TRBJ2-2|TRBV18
CASSGTGNTGELFF
TGTGCCAGCTCCGGGACGGGGAACACCGGGGAGCTGTTTTTT
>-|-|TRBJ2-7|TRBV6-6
CASSYAEGEQYF
TGTGCCAGCAGTTACGCCGAAGGCGAGCAGTACTTC
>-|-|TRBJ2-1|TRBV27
CASSSYGAGTKNNEQFF
TGTGCCAGCAGTTCCTACGGAGCCGGGACAAAAAACAATGAGCAGTTCTTC
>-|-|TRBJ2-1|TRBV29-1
CSVDRTLFANEQFF
TGCAGCGTTGACCGGACCCTATTCGCCAATGAGCAGTTCTTC
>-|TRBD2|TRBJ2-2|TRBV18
CASSPSGLANTGELFF
TGTGCCAGCTCACCGTCGGGACTAGCGAACACCGGGGAGCTGTTTTTT
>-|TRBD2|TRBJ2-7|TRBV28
CASSLARGLAGFPSYEQYF
TGTGCCAGCAGTTTAGCGCGGGGACTAGCGGGATTTCCCTCCTACGAGCAGTACTTC
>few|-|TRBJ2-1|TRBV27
CASSGRGSPTNEQFF
TGTGCCAGCAGTGGCCGAGGGTCACCGACCAATGAGCAGTTCTTC
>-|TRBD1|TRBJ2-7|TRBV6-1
CASSEAWDRGIYEQYF
TGTGCCAGCAGTGAAGCGTGGGACAGGGGAATTTACGAGCAGTACTTC
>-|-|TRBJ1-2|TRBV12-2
CASRLRLGTEGIYGYTF
TGTGCAAGTCGCTTAAGGTTGGGGACGGAAGGAATATATGGCTACACCTTC
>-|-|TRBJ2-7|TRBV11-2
CASSLGYSAYEQYF
TGTGCCAGCAGCTTAGGGTACAGCGCCTACGAGCAGTACTTC
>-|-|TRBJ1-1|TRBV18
CASSPSRGKGNTEAFF
TGTGCCAGCTCACCGTCTCGAGGGAAAGGGAACACTGAAGCTTTCTTT
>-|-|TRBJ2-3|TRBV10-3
CAISEPGFQDTQYF
TGTGCCATCAGTGAACCGGGTTTTCAAGATACGCAGTATTTT
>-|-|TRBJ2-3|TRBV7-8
CASSSGLLIHTQYF
TGTGCCAGCAGCTCGGGACTGCTAATTCATACGCAGTATTTT
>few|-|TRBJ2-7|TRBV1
CTTAAGGLAAHEQYF
TGCACCACCGCAGCCGGAGGACTAGCGGCCCACGAGCAGTACTTC
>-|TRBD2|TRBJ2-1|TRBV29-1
CSAGSGVFYNEQFF
TGCAGCGCGGGGAGCGGGGTATTTTACAATGAGCAGTTCTTC
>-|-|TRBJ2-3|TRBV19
CASSIRTDTQYF
TGTGCCAGTAGTATTAGAACAGATACGCAGTATTTT
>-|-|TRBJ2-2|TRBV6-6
CASSYLTHATGELFF
TGTGCCAGCAGTTACCTTACGCACGCTACCGGGGAGCTGTTTTTT
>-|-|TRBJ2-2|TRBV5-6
CASSLAGRGTGELFF
TGTGCCAGCAGCTTGGCGGGACGGGGCACCGGGGAGCTGTTTTTT
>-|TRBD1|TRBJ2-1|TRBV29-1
CSVDNYRGAHEQFF
TGCAGCGTTGATAATTACAGGGGAGCCCATGAGCAGTTCTTC
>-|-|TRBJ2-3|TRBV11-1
CASSLAGRREDTQYF
TGTGCCAGCAGCTTAGCTGGGCGGAGGGAGGATACGCAGTATTTT
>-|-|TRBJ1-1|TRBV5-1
CASSFSGRGMNTEAFF
TGCGCCAGCAGCTTTTCCGGGCGCGGGATGAACACTGAAGCTTTCTTT
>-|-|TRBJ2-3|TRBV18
CASSPPGLARSDTQYF
TGTGCCAGCTCACCGCCGGGACTCGCACGATCCGATACGCAGTATTTT